The 29 T cell receptor beta chains below were found in one sample sequenced in a study of long-term antiretroviral therapy in people with HIV. Runs used v3.0 of the immunoSEQ assay and were done at survey level. Profiled with immunoSEQ multiplex PCR; TCRdb holds only in-frame clones, not every one. Of approximately 23,000 clones in the sample, roughly four fifths were seen once. The starting material was unsorted PBMCs, obtained 1.5 years after starting antiretroviral therapy. The source is a man younger than 45 with HIV.

This clone was counted a few times. The genes are TRBV4-1 and TRBJ1-5; D uncertain. CDR3 length equals 13 residues. The germline gives CDR1 MGHRA, CDR2 YSYEKL. Trimming shortened V by 3 bases and J by 0 bases, and 3 bases separated the two germline ends. The CDR3 sequence is CASSQGSNQPQHF. The CDR3 bases are TGCGCCAGCAGCCAGGGTAGCAATCAGCCCCAGCATTTT.

This clone came up a few times. The CDR3: CASSFGGYTGELFF. The DNA for the CDR3 is TGTGCCAGCAGCTTTGGGGGGTACACCGGGGAGCTGTTTTTT. J is TRBJ2-2 and V is TRBV7-2; a weak D match, TRBD2 (6 bases). The germline V and J ends were trimmed by 3 bases and 3 bases, with 8 bases remaining between them. Looked up from germline, CDR1 is SGHTA and CDR2 is FQGNSA. The CDR3 spans 14 residues.

The chain has TRBV23-1 and TRBJ2-7, with 8 bases identical to TRBD1. TRBV23-1 is noted as an ORF with a role that remains uncertain. This CDR3 comprises 17 residues. Germline trimming cut 3 bases from V and 1 base from J; bases unmatched to any gene: 11. CDR3 protein: CASSQPKCGTGSYEQYF. DNA for the CDR3: TGCGCCAGCAGTCAGCCAAAATGCGGGACAGGATCCTACGAGCAGTACTTC.

This chain links TRBV6-5 with TRBJ2-7; maybe TRBD2 (6 bases). This CDR3 is 15 amino acids long. Germline CDR1 MNHEY, CDR2 SVGAGI. V gave up 0 bases and J gave up 4 bases, with 13 bases separating them. CDR3 nucleotide sequence: TGTGCCAGCAGTTACTCGAAACTAGCTATTTACGAGCAGTACTTC. This codes for CASSYSKLAIYEQYF.

The chain recombines TRBV7-9 with TRBJ2-4, with TRBD2 as a possible D gene (6 bases). Trimming pared 2 bases from V and 0 bases from J, leaving 14 bases between. Germline V CDR1 and CDR2: SEHNR, FQNEAQ (reference sequence). CDR3 size: 17 residues. CDR3 sequence: CASSLTDYAPAKNIQYF. The CDR3 bases are TGTGCCAGCAGCTTAACGGACTATGCACCAGCCAAAAACATTCAGTACTTC.

This CDR3 reads CSVEKLYSYGYTF. The CDR3 nucleotides read TGCAGCGTTGAAAAGTTGTATAGCTATGGCTACACCTTC. The chain links TRBV29-1 to TRBJ1-2; D gene unclear. Germline V lookup: CDR1 SQVTM, CDR2 ANQGSEA. The V end was cut by 2 bases, the J end by 4 bases, with 11 bases between. This CDR3 is built from 13 residues. The full variable domain, completed using reference TRBV29-1 and TRBJ1-2, is SAVISQKPSRDICQRGTSLTIQCQVDSQVTMMFWYRQQPGQSLTLIATANQGSEATYESGFVIDKFPISRPNLTFSTLTVSNMSPEDSSIYLCSVEKLYSYGYTFGSGTRLTVV.

This chain joins TRBV9 and TRBJ1-4; no clear D. The CDR3 length is 15 residues. CDR1 SGDLS and CDR2 YYNGEE come from the germline V gene. Trimming took 4 bases from V and 4 from J, leaving 14 bases between them. CDR3 sequence (DNA): TGTGCCAGCAGCCCCAGCCTGGCTCGTAATGAAAAACTGTTTTTT. Protein sequence: CASSPSLARNEKLFF.

The chain combines TRBV5-6 with TRBJ1-1; perhaps TRBD1 as D (5 bases). Trimming shortened V by 2 bases and J by 1 base, and 9 bases separated the two germline ends. There are 14 residues in the CDR3. The germline V gene encodes CDR1 SGHDT and CDR2 YYEEEE. The CDR3 DNA is TGTGCCAGCAGCTTTTGGGGGGAGAACACTGAAGCTTTCTTT. Translated: CASSFWGENTEAFF. Full variable domain (rest looked up from reference TRBV5-6 and TRBJ1-1): DAGVTQSPTHLIKTRGQQVTLRCSPKSGHDTVSWYQQALGQGPQFIFQYYEEEERQRGNFPDRFSGHQFPNYSSELNVNALLLGDSALYLCASSFWGENTEAFFGQGTRLTVV.

CDR3 in amino acids: CASSTGRDSGANVLTF. Written as DNA, the CDR3 is TGTGCCAGTTCGACAGGGAGGGACTCTGGGGCCAACGTCCTGACTTTC. The V call is TRBV6-6, the J call TRBJ2-6, with D perhaps being TRBD1 or TRBD2 (7 bases each). Trimming cost V 9 bases and J 0 bases, with 15 bases left between them. This CDR3 has 16 amino acids. CDR1 and CDR2 from the germline V gene are MNHNY and SVGAGI (reference sequence).

CDR3 nucleotide sequence: TGTGCCAGCAGCCCCGGGACCCGGGAGGAGCAGTATTTT. It encodes CASSPGTREEQYF. The rearrangement uses TRBV5-4 and TRBJ2-3; 7 nucleotides match TRBD2. This CDR3 comprises 13 residues. CDR1 and CDR2 (germline): SGHNT, YYREEE (reference sequence). V was pared by 4 bases and J by 11 bases, with 10 bases of the junction left unmatched.

The rearrangement uses TRBV6-1 and TRBJ2-5, with no clear D. CDR3 length equals 14 residues. CDR1 and CDR2 (germline): MNHNS, SASEGT. V gave up 2 bases and J gave up 1 base, with 8 bases separating them. The chain's CDR3 is CASSEPGLQETQYF. The CDR3 bases are TGTGCCAGCAGTGAACCTGGGCTCCAAGAGACCCAGTACTTC.

This clone was observed a few times. This chain joins TRBV19 and TRBJ1-5; D is uncertain. The germline V gene has CDR1 LNHDA and CDR2 SQIVND (reference sequence). The germline V and J ends were trimmed by 0 bases and 2 bases, with 14 bases remaining between them. CDR3 length equals 17 residues. The CDR3 protein is CASSIDGMLRGNQPQHF. The CDR3 nucleotides read TGTGCCAGTAGTATAGATGGGATGCTTAGGGGCAATCAGCCCCAGCATTTT. Together with reference TRBV19 and TRBJ1-5, the CDR3 gives the full variable domain: DGGITQSPKYLFRKEGQNVTLSCEQNLNHDAMYWYRQDPGQGLRLIYYSQIVNDFQKGDIAEGYSVSREKKESFPLTVTSAQKNPTAFYLCASSIDGMLRGNQPQHFGDGTRLSIL.

This clone was picked up a small number of times. The rearrangement links TRBV14 to TRBJ2-7, with D uncertain. Trimming took off 5 bases at V and 4 bases at J, with 6 bases between the two ends. The CDR3 contains 11 residues. Germline values: CDR1 SGHDN, CDR2 FVKESK. The CDR3: CASSSEYEQYF. CDR3 bases: TGTGCCAGCAGCTCGGAATACGAGCAGTACTTC.

The CDR3 sequence is CASSQDPRVTGELFF. The CDR3 nucleotides are TGCGCCAGCAGCCAAGATCCTAGAGTCACCGGGGAGCTGTTTTTT. The V gene is TRBV4-1, the J gene TRBJ2-2, with D unclear. In germline, CDR1 is MGHRA, CDR2 YSYEKL. This CDR3 contains 15 residues. The V and J ends lost 0 bases and 4 bases respectively, with 9 bases between them.

The genes are TRBV18 and TRBJ2-3, with a weak D call TRBD1 (5 bases). V was pared by 3 bases and J by 4 bases, with 23 bases between. The CDR3 sequence is 18 residues long. Germline V lookup: CDR1 KGHSH, CDR2 LQKENI. The CDR3 reads CASSPAVRTVGAADTQYF. The CDR3 DNA sequence: TGTGCCAGCTCACCCGCTGTACGGACCGTAGGGGCAGCAGATACGCAGTATTTT.

This CDR3 reads CAWEQGGSGANVLTF. CDR3 DNA sequence: TGTGCCTGGGAACAGGGGGGCTCTGGGGCCAACGTCCTGACTTTC. V is TRBV30 and J is TRBJ2-6; TRBD1 matches 8 bases. This CDR3 has 15 amino acids. Germline lookup yields CDR1 GTSNPN and CDR2 SVGIG (reference sequence). V trimming: 5 bases; J trimming: 0 bases; junction bases outside the gene matches: 3.

The chain combines TRBV28 with TRBJ1-4, with a weak D call TRBD1 (6 bases). V lost 4 bases, J lost 4 bases, and 10 bases lay in between. This CDR3 is built from 14 residues. Germline-derived CDR1 and CDR2 are MDHEN and SYDVKM. The CDR3 DNA sequence: TGTGCCAGCAGTTCTCGGACAGATAATGAAAAACTGTTTTTT. Its protein is CASSSRTDNEKLFF.

V gene TRBV5-1 combines with J gene TRBJ2-2, with D unresolved. The germline V gene has CDR1 SGHRS and CDR2 YFSETQ. The CDR3 is 14 residues long. Trimming removed 0 bases from V and 5 bases from J, with 8 bases in between. The CDR3 sequence is CASSLASQTGELFF. The CDR3 DNA sequence: TGCGCCAGCAGCTTGGCGTCGCAAACCGGGGAGCTGTTTTTT.

This chain uses TRBV19 with TRBJ2-7, with a tentative D call TRBD2 (5 bases). Per the germline V gene, CDR1 is LNHDA and CDR2 is SQIVND (reference sequence). This CDR3 has 13 residues. With 10 bases removed from V and 7 bases from J, the gap between germline ends came to 20 bases. The CDR3 coding sequence is TGTGCCACCGAAACAAACGCGGGTGGGGAGCAGTACTTC. It encodes CATETNAGGEQYF.

The chain recombines TRBV18 with TRBJ1-5; 7 bases fit TRBD1. V gave up 5 bases and J gave up 4 bases; unmatched junction bases: 8. Germline CDR1 is KGHSH and CDR2 is LQKENI. The CDR3 spans 15 residues. CDR3 DNA: TGTGCCAGCTCATTCGGGACAGACTTAAATCAGCCCCAGCATTTT. It specifies CASSFGTDLNQPQHF.

V usage is TRBV30 and J usage is TRBJ2-7; D is undetermined. The length of the CDR3 is 18 residues. Deletions cut 1 base from V and 2 bases from J, with 24 bases between. The germline CDR1 and CDR2 sequences are GTSNPN and SVGIG (reference sequence). The CDR3 protein is CAWSDPRTWAGVPYEQYF. The CDR3, as DNA: TGTGCCTGGAGTGACCCCCGAACTTGGGCTGGGGTCCCCTACGAGCAGTACTTC.

The rearrangement links TRBV10-1 to TRBJ2-1; TRBD2 is a possible D gene (5 bases). The CDR3 totals 13 residues. The V gene's germline CDR1 is WNHNN and CDR2 SYGVQD (reference sequence). Trimming cost V 5 bases and J 8 bases, with 13 bases left between them. CDR3 in DNA: TGCGCCAGCAGTCCCGGGGTTTTAGATGAGCAGTTCTTC. This translates into CASSPGVLDEQFF.

V is TRBV14 and J is TRBJ1-3, with D uncertain. Germline values: CDR1 SGHDN, CDR2 FVKESK. Trimming pared 0 bases from V and 5 bases from J, leaving 8 bases between. This CDR3 comprises 14 residues. The CDR3 protein is CASSQDLARNTIYF. Here the CDR3 DNA reads TGTGCCAGCAGCCAAGATCTCGCTCGAAACACCATATATTTT.

V is TRBV6-5 and J is TRBJ2-3; D gene uncertain. CDR1 and CDR2 (germline): MNHEY, SVGAGI. The V gene lost 8 bases and the J gene lost 0 bases, with 3 bases spanning the gap. This CDR3 contains 11 residues. The CDR3 region is CASGSTDTQYF. For the CDR3, the DNA is TGTGCCAGCGGAAGCACAGATACGCAGTATTTT.

This clone has only one observation. V is TRBV7-2 and J is TRBJ2-3; no clear D gene. The CDR3 loop spans 14 amino acids. Trimming left V 1 base short and J 3 bases short, with 8 bases between. CDR1 SGHTA and CDR2 FQGNSA come from the germline V gene. The CDR3 region has the DNA TGTGCCAGCAGCTTAGGCAATCCGACAGATACGCAGTATTTT. Translating gives CASSLGNPTDTQYF.

This clone was detected once. This rearrangement joins TRBV27 to TRBJ2-5; possible D gene TRBD1, 6 bases. The V and J ends lost 5 bases and 1 base respectively, with 17 bases between them. Per the germline V gene, CDR1 is MNHEY and CDR2 is SMNVEV (reference sequence). The CDR3 spans 16 residues. The CDR3 is CASSPEDSGLQETQYF. Here the CDR3 DNA reads TGTGCCAGCAGTCCCGAGGACAGTGGACTCCAAGAGACCCAGTACTTC.

This chain connects TRBV19 to TRBJ2-7, with a weak D call TRBD1 (5 bases). This CDR3 has 13 residues. The germline gives CDR1 LNHDA, CDR2 SQIVND (reference sequence). V was pared by 2 bases and J by 6 bases, with 11 bases between. The CDR3 spells CASSITGRGEQYF. Here the CDR3 DNA reads TGTGCCAGTAGTATAACAGGCAGAGGCGAGCAGTACTTC.

V is TRBV7-2 and J is TRBJ2-4; a possible D gene is TRBD1 (5 bases). Germline CDR1 is SGHTA and CDR2 is FQGNSA. The V and J ends lost 5 bases and 6 bases respectively, with 14 bases between them. The CDR3 sequence is 14 residues long. CDR3 sequence: CASSPDSLRNIQYF. The DNA of the CDR3 is TGTGCCAGCAGCCCAGACAGTCTGAGAAACATTCAGTACTTC.

This clone was recorded once. J is TRBJ1-6 and V is TRBV6-1, with no clear D. The CDR3 loop spans 13 amino acids. CDR1 is MNHNS and CDR2 is SASEGT in the germline V gene. Trimming took 7 bases from V and 7 from J, leaving 11 bases between them. The chain's CDR3 is CASIPSGNSPLHF. CDR3 DNA sequence: TGTGCCAGCATCCCCTCGGGGAATTCACCCCTCCACTTT.